This T cell receptor beta chain originates from a study of spatial heterogeneity in lung cancer. The library protocol tagged each TCR cDNA with a unique molecular identifier. TCRdb re-called the 5' RACE reads through MiXCR, storing one row per CDR3 protein. The data contain roughly 39,000 distinct CDR3 sequences, approximately 6.3% of them singletons. In germline, CDR1 is LGHNA, CDR2 YNFKEQ. The V segment lost 3 bases and the J segment 5 bases; nucleotides outside the gene matches: 9. This CDR3 comprises 16 residues. As to time point: sample taken at primary tumor resection. There were 65 or so donors, all of them untreated patients with early-stage non-small cell lung cancer. No cells were sorted before sequencing. The whole RNA sequenced was extracted from tumor, nontumor lung or frozen PBMC. This clonotype was observed many times.

This receptor was taken from a female donor with early-stage non-small cell lung cancer. Specimen: PBMCs, collected at surgery. This chain uses TRBV4-2 with TRBJ2-5; TRBD1 agrees at 10 bases. CDR3 coding DNA: TGTGCCAGCAGCCAGCCGGGACAGGGGCGGAGGGAGACCCAGTACTTC. This translates into CASSQPGQGRRETQYF.